Below, 25 T cell receptor beta chains from the same sample are listed, as sequenced in a study of blood T cell repertoires in COVID-19. TCRdb keeps only in-frame clones here, not all; method: immunoSEQ multiplex PCR. The profile shows over 250,000 clones, 75% to 90% of them singletons. Sample: PBMCs or T cells enriched from blood (not recorded which). Source of these receptors: a woman in her late teens or twenties who had recovered from COVID-19.

CDR3 sequence reads: CASSNAGGATNEKLFF. The CDR3, as DNA: TGTGCCAGTAGTAACGCAGGGGGCGCAACTAATGAAAAACTGTTTTTT. The chain links TRBV19 to TRBJ1-4; 8 bases align to TRBD1. CDR1 is LNHDA, CDR2 SQIVND, per germline (reference sequence). The CDR3 length is 16 residues. V trimming: 4 bases; J trimming: 0 bases; junction bases outside the gene matches: 4.

The V gene is TRBV27, the J gene TRBJ2-1, with 7 bases lining up with TRBD2. V dropped 7 bases and J dropped 2; count of bases not matched to a gene: 8. The CDR3 spans 15 residues. The germline V gene has CDR1 MNHEY and CDR2 SMNVEV (reference sequence). CDR3 loop: CASNVLGGAYNEQFF. CDR3 sequence (DNA): TGTGCCAGCAATGTCTTGGGGGGGGCCTACAATGAGCAGTTCTTC.

This chain uses TRBV6-5 with TRBJ1-5; maybe TRBD1 (6 bases). V lost 6 bases to trimming and J lost 7 bases, with 19 bases between them. The germline V gene encodes CDR1 MNHEY and CDR2 SVGAGI. The CDR3 sequence is 15 residues long. The CDR3, as DNA: TGTGCCAGCAGAATCCTCTCAGGGGACGGACAGCCCCAGCATTTT. Encoded protein: CASRILSGDGQPQHF.

The chain couples TRBV6-5 to TRBJ2-7; D is possibly TRBD1 (6 bases). Germline V lookup: CDR1 MNHEY, CDR2 SVGAGI. Trimming removed 4 bases at V and 7 bases at J, with 17 bases between. The CDR3 length is 14 residues. CDR3 nucleotide sequence: TGTGCCAGCAGTTTCCTTGTACAGGGATGGGAGCAGTACTTC. Translation: CASSFLVQGWEQYF.

The chain is built from TRBV20-1 and TRBJ1-4; D call uncertain. Germline CDR1 is DFQATT and CDR2 is SNEGSKA (reference sequence). The ends were cut back, 2 bases at V and 8 bases at J, with 6 bases in the middle. CDR3 length equals 11 residues. CDR3 DNA sequence: TGCAGTGCTAGATCGGGGGAAAAACTGTTTTTT. It yields the protein CSARSGEKLFF.

Of note for this clone: One end of the junction varies from germline; a read error may be responsible. The chain uses TRBV2 and TRBJ1-5; 7 bases align to TRBD1. In germline, CDR1 is SNHLY, CDR2 FYNNEI. CDR3 length: 17 residues. The CDR3 here is CASREDRTTVGLQAQHF. The CDR3 DNA follows: TGTGCCAGCAGGGAGGACAGGACCACTGTCGGCCTTCAGGCCCAGCATTTT.

This chain connects TRBV30 to TRBJ1-1; D remains ambiguous. The germline V gene encodes CDR1 GTSNPN and CDR2 SVGIG (reference sequence). Deletions cut 5 bases from V and 5 bases from J, with 15 bases between. CDR3 length equals 13 residues. The CDR3 bases are TGTGCCTGGGCCCCCCTCCCGGGGACTGAAGCTTTCTTT. Amino acids: CAWAPLPGTEAFF.

The V and J genes are TRBV6-5 and TRBJ1-6; D gene uncertain. V was pared by 5 bases and J by 7 bases, with 15 bases between. The germline CDR1 and CDR2 sequences are MNHEY and SVGAGI. The CDR3 consists of 15 residues. CDR3 DNA: TGTGCCAGCAGTCCGCTGACAATTAACAATTCACCCCTCCACTTT. It encodes CASSPLTINNSPLHF.

J is TRBJ1-2 and V is TRBV11-2; 7 nucleotides agree with TRBD1. With 4 bases clipped from V and 4 bases from J, the junction kept 9 bases outside the gene matches. Germline CDR1 and CDR2: SGHAT and FQNNGV. CDR3 size: 15 residues. This chain's CDR3 is CASSYLTGPIYGYTF. CDR3 nucleotide sequence: TGTGCCAGCAGCTACCTGACAGGGCCCATCTATGGCTACACCTTC.

V is TRBV5-6 and J is TRBJ1-3; 7 positions match TRBD1. Trimming took 4 bases from V and 0 from J; bases not matched to a gene: 1. Germline values: CDR1 SGHDT, CDR2 YYEEEE. This CDR3 spans 14 amino acids. CDR3 amino acids: CASSRDSSGNTIYF. CDR3 nucleotide sequence: TGTGCCAGCAGCAGGGACAGCTCTGGAAACACCATATATTTT.

The sample holds one count of this clone. This chain connects TRBV2 to TRBJ1-5; 11 positions agree with TRBD1. CDR3 size: 15 residues. Trimming at V came to 2 bases and at J to 5 bases, leaving 2 bases not matched to a gene. Germline V gene sequence: CDR1 SNHLY, CDR2 FYNNEI. The CDR3 DNA reads as TGTGCCAGCAGTGAATGGACAGGGGGCGATCAGCCCCAGCATTTT. It is translated as CASSEWTGGDQPQHF.

J is TRBJ1-1 and V is TRBV9, with 7 bases aligning to TRBD1. The CDR3 contains 15 residues. The J segment lost 1 base and the V segment lost 4 bases, leaving 7 bases of the junction unmatched. Germline V CDR1 and CDR2: SGDLS, YYNGEE. The DNA for the CDR3 is TGTGCCAGCAGCTCCGCTTGGGACAGGAACACTGAAGCTTTCTTT. Amino acids: CASSSAWDRNTEAFF. Together with reference TRBV9 and TRBJ1-1, the CDR3 gives the full variable domain: DSGVTQTPKHLITATGQRVTLRCSPRSGDLSVYWYQQSLDQGLQFLIQYYNGEERAKGNILERFSAQQFPDLHSELNLSSLELGDSALYFCASSSAWDRNTEAFFGQGTRLTVV.

The chain has TRBV2 and TRBJ2-3, with D possibly being TRBD1 (5 bases). The CDR3 spans 13 residues. V shed 7 bases and J shed 2 bases, with 10 bases lying between them. CDR1 SNHLY and CDR2 FYNNEI come from the germline V gene. CDR3 sequence (DNA): TGTGCCAGCACAGGGCTGTACACAGATACGCAGTATTTT. Its protein is CASTGLYTDTQYF.

The V and J genes are TRBV12-3 or TRBV12-4 and TRBJ1-2; D is undetermined. Deletions cut 3 bases from V and 3 bases from J, with 8 bases between. The CDR3 spans 13 residues. CDR3 in amino acids: CASSLEKHYGYTF. The CDR3, as DNA: TGTGCCAGCAGTTTGGAGAAACACTATGGCTACACCTTC.

The rearrangement joins TRBV4-1 to TRBJ1-5; a possible D gene is TRBD1 (5 bases). Trimming removed 4 bases from V and 0 bases from J, with 10 bases in between. This CDR3 region has 15 residues. Germline V gives CDR1 MGHRA, CDR2 YSYEKL. CDR3 nucleotide sequence: TGCGCCAGCAGCCTGGACACTAATAGCAATCAGCCCCAGCATTTT. Its translation: CASSLDTNSNQPQHF.

The V gene is TRBV6-1, the J gene TRBJ2-1; TRBD2 matches 10 bases. The CDR3 runs to 17 residues. Trimming cost V 3 bases and J 8 bases; bases outside gene matches: 13. Germline V gene sequence: CDR1 MNHNS, CDR2 SASEGT. The CDR3 coding sequence is TGTGCCAGCAGTGAGAGAGGTACTAGCGGGACCCCCCATGAGCAGTTCTTC. Translated, it gives CASSERGTSGTPHEQFF.

The chain couples TRBV21-1 to TRBJ1-1; the table's D call, TRBD1, has no DNA check behind it. TRBV21-1 represents a pseudogene. The CDR3 covers 15 residues. The CDR3 here is CASSKGGTVTTEAFF. CDR3 bases: TGTGCCAGCAGCAAAGGGGGGACAGTTACCACTGAAGCTTTCTTT.

J is TRBJ1-2 and V is TRBV6-6; 7 bases fit TRBD1. The germline V gene encodes CDR1 MNHNY and CDR2 SVGAGI (reference sequence). The CDR3 has 12 amino acids. V gave up 7 bases and J gave up 4 bases; unmatched junction bases: 3. CDR3 loop: CASIAGGYGYTF. Here the CDR3 DNA reads TGTGCCAGCATTGCAGGGGGCTATGGCTACACCTTC.

The chain has TRBV27 and TRBJ1-2; the match to TRBD1 covers 9 bases. Unmatched junction bases numbered 5, after V lost 6 bases and J lost 6 bases. The CDR3 extends over 13 amino acids. Germline V gene lookup returns CDR1 MNHEY and CDR2 SMNVEV (reference sequence). The CDR3 region has the DNA TGTGCCAGCAGAACCGGGACAGGGAATGGCTACACCTTC. Its translation: CASRTGTGNGYTF.

The chain is built from TRBV7-2 and TRBJ1-1, with D possibly being TRBD1 (5 bases). Trimming stripped 7 bases from V and 7 bases from J, with 13 bases between. Germline V CDR1 and CDR2: SGHTA, FQGNSA. The CDR3 extends over 12 amino acids. CDR3 region: CASKGMGVEAFF. The CDR3 coding sequence is TGTGCCAGCAAGGGGATGGGTGTTGAAGCTTTCTTT.

The chain uses TRBV4-2 and TRBJ1-4; D not resolved. CDR3 length: 14 amino acids. Between the trimmed V and J ends, which lost 3 bases and 0 bases, there was a span of 5 bases. CDR1 LGHNA and CDR2 YNFKEQ come from the germline V gene. DNA of the CDR3: TGTGCCAGCAGCCAGGCCCCAACTAATGAAAAACTGTTTTTT. It is translated as CASSQAPTNEKLFF.

J is TRBJ1-1 and V is TRBV19, with 7 bases matching TRBD1. This CDR3 spans 15 amino acids. From germline, CDR1 is LNHDA and CDR2 SQIVND (reference sequence). The ends lost 6 bases at V and 5 bases at J; junction bases unmatched: 12. The CDR3 loop is CASSLGNRGRTEAFF. CDR3 DNA sequence: TGTGCCAGTAGCTTGGGTAACAGGGGCAGGACTGAAGCTTTCTTT.

The chain uses TRBV2 and TRBJ1-2, with 7 bases aligning to TRBD1. The CDR3 length is 13 residues. V lost 3 bases and J lost 7; bases outside the gene matches: 5. The germline V gene has CDR1 SNHLY and CDR2 FYNNEI. The CDR3 bases are TGTGCCAGCAGTGACGACAGGGTTAGTGGCTACACCTTC. This gives the protein CASSDDRVSGYTF.

The rearrangement uses TRBV6-6 and TRBJ2-5, with 10 bases that match TRBD1. This CDR3 region has 18 residues. Trimming cost V 5 bases and J 5 bases; bases outside gene matches: 17. Germline-derived CDR1 and CDR2 are MNHNY and SVGAGI (reference sequence). In DNA, the CDR3 is TGTGCCAGCAGTCGTTATGGAATAGGGACAGGGGTTGCGGAGACCCAGTACTTC. Translating it yields CASSRYGIGTGVAETQYF.

This chain connects TRBV4-1 to TRBJ1-1, with a possible D match to TRBD1 (6 bases). Trimming took 1 base from V and 4 from J, leaving 13 bases between them. Germline-derived CDR1 and CDR2 are MGHRA and YSYEKL. CDR3 length: 15 residues. For the CDR3, the DNA is TGCGCCAGCAGCCAAGCGTACAGGGATGGCACTGAAGCTTTCTTT. Its translation is CASSQAYRDGTEAFF.